This entry lists 28 T cell receptor beta chains sequenced from one sample in a study of T cell changes during pregnancy in multiple sclerosis. Measured with immunoSEQ multiplex PCR; TCRdb has only the in-frame clones, and not every one. Seen here are tens of thousands of clones, around 90% observed once, and the top ten hold roughly 1.9%. Sequencing was performed on peripheral blood, taken in the second trimester of pregnancy. These receptors all come from a female donor with multiple sclerosis, enrolled in a pregnancy study.

The chain joins TRBV11-3 to TRBJ2-4; perhaps TRBD2 as D (6 bases). Germline CDR1 and CDR2: SGHNT and YENEEA. Between the trimmed V and J ends, which lost 4 bases and 6 bases, there was a span of 13 bases. This CDR3 comprises 14 residues. The CDR3 DNA reads as TGTGCCAGCAGCTCAGGGAGGTGGGGAAACATTCAGTACTTC. Residues: CASSSGRWGNIQYF.

The genes are TRBV6-5 and TRBJ2-3, with D possibly matching TRBD2 (5 bases). The germline CDR1 and CDR2 sequences are MNHEY and SVGAGI. The V end was cut by 5 bases, the J end by 3 bases, with 15 bases between. The CDR3 contains 15 residues. The CDR3 sequence: CASSTLGAETDTQYF. The CDR3 DNA follows: TGTGCCAGCAGTACTCTCGGAGCGGAGACAGATACGCAGTATTTT.

In this sample, this clone turned up once. This chain links TRBV6-5 with TRBJ1-1; 9 bases match TRBD1. The CDR3 is 13 amino acids. Looked up from germline, CDR1 is MNHEY and CDR2 is SVGAGI. J gave up 7 bases and V 4 bases, and 4 bases lay outside the gene matches. CDR3 protein: CASSSWTGDEAFF. DNA for the CDR3: TGTGCCAGCAGTTCCTGGACAGGGGATGAAGCTTTCTTT.

This rearrangement joins TRBV7-3 to TRBJ2-1, with a weak D call TRBD2 (6 bases). This CDR3 region has 17 residues. V dropped 5 bases and J dropped 2 bases, with 19 bases sitting between them. The germline V gene has CDR1 SGHTA and CDR2 FQGTGA. The DNA for the CDR3 is TGTGCCAGCAGCCCGAACTTCGGGGGACGAGCCTACAATGAGCAGTTCTTC. Protein product: CASSPNFGGRAYNEQFF.

The chain has TRBV11-3 and TRBJ1-3, with D maybe TRBD1 (5 bases). Germline-derived CDR1 and CDR2 are SGHNT and YENEEA. Trimming pared 5 bases from V and 2 bases from J, leaving 10 bases between. This CDR3 spans 14 amino acids. As DNA, the CDR3 is TGTGCCAGCAGCCGCACAGGAACTGGAAACACCATATATTTT. Protein: CASSRTGTGNTIYF. Filled out from reference TRBV11-3 and TRBJ1-3, the complete variable domain reads EAGVVQSPRYKIIEKKQPVAFWCNPISGHNTLYWYLQNLGQGPELLIRYENEEAVDDSQLPKDRFSAERLKGVDSTLKIQPAELGDSAVYLCASSRTGTGNTIYFGEGSWLTVV.

The V gene is TRBV7-6, the J gene TRBJ1-2; 7 positions match TRBD1. Germline CDR1 reads SGHVS; CDR2 reads FNYEAQ. Germline trimming cut 4 bases from V and 7 bases from J; bases unmatched to any gene: 9. This CDR3 has 14 residues. The CDR3 is CASSSVEGAGGYTF. CDR3 DNA sequence: TGTGCCAGCAGCTCGGTGGAGGGGGCGGGTGGCTACACCTTC.

The V gene is TRBV14, the J gene TRBJ1-2; possible D gene TRBD1, 6 bases. Germline V CDR1 and CDR2: SGHDN, FVKESK. V shed 6 bases and J shed 2 bases, with 13 bases lying between them. The CDR3 loop spans 14 amino acids. The CDR3 here is CASSRDTLNYGYTF. CDR3 bases: TGTGCCAGCAGTCGGGACACCTTAAACTATGGCTACACCTTC.

J is TRBJ2-1 and V is TRBV18; 7 bases agree with TRBD1. The CDR3 is 14 amino acids. V trimming: 0 bases; J trimming: 5 bases; junction bases outside the gene matches: 1. CDR1 is KGHSH and CDR2 is LQKENI in the germline V gene. The CDR3 bases are TGTGCCAGCTCACCACCACAGGGGAACAATGAGCAGTTCTTC. As protein: CASSPPQGNNEQFF. Variable domain in full (rest from reference TRBV18 and TRBJ2-1): NAGVMQNPRHLVRRRGQEARLRCSPMKGHSHVYWYRQLPEEGLKFMVYLQKENIIDESGMPKERFSAEFPKEGPSILRIQQVVRGDSAAYFCASSPPQGNNEQFFGPGTRLTVL.

A single count supports this clone. The chain carries TRBV30 and TRBJ2-7; 9 bases are a match to TRBD1. With V trimmed by 3 bases and J by 4 bases, 1 base remained unmatched. CDR3 length: 12 amino acids. The germline CDR1 and CDR2 sequences are GTSNPN and SVGIG (reference sequence). For the CDR3, the DNA is TGTGCCTGGAGCGGACAGGGGTACGAGCAGTACTTC. This gives the protein CAWSGQGYEQYF. Full variable domain (outside the CDR3, taken from reference TRBV30 and TRBJ2-7): SQTIHQWPATLVQPVGSPLSLECTVEGTSNPNLYWYRQAAGRGLQLLFYSVGIGQISSEVPQNLSASRPQDRQFILSSKKLLLSDSGFYLCAWSGQGYEQYFGPGTRLTVT.

The chain combines TRBV27 with TRBJ1-2; 11 bases fit TRBD1. With V trimmed by 6 bases and J by 8 bases, 5 bases remained unmatched. CDR3 length equals 13 residues. Germline lookup yields CDR1 MNHEY and CDR2 SMNVEV (reference sequence). The CDR3: CASSGQGARGYTF. CDR3 coding DNA: TGTGCCAGCAGCGGACAGGGGGCTCGGGGCTACACCTTC.

This clone appeared once. This sequence joins TRBV27 and TRBJ1-5; D might be TRBD1 (5 bases). Trimming removed 5 bases at V and 3 bases at J, with 14 bases between. This CDR3 has 15 amino acids. CDR1 is MNHEY and CDR2 is SMNVEV in the germline V gene (reference sequence). CDR3 nucleotide sequence: TGTGCCAGCAGTCCCTGGACACCACTCAATCAGCCCCAGCATTTT. Protein product: CASSPWTPLNQPQHF.

The rearrangement uses TRBV7-8 and TRBJ1-5, with 10 bases identical to TRBD1. CDR1 and CDR2 from the germline V gene are SGHVS and FQNEAQ. CDR3 size: 18 residues. The V gene end was trimmed by 5 bases and the J gene end by 0 bases; junction bases not matched to a gene: 10. As DNA, the CDR3 is TGTGCCAGCAGCACTCGGACAGGGGGGCTCAATAGCAATCAGCCCCAGCATTTT. Amino acids: CASSTRTGGLNSNQPQHF. The full variable domain, its missing parts supplied by reference TRBV7-8 and TRBJ1-5, is GAGVSQSPRYKVAKRGQDVALRCDPISGHVSLFWYQQALGQGPEFLTYFQNEAQLDKSGLPSDRFFAERPEGSVSTLKIQRTQQEDSAVYLCASSTRTGGLNSNQPQHFGDGTRLSIL.

The gene calls are TRBV7-2 and TRBJ2-7, with 7 bases that match TRBD1. Germline lookup yields CDR1 SGHTA and CDR2 FQGNSA. V trimming: 1 base; J trimming: 2 bases; junction bases outside the gene matches: 5. This CDR3 has 15 amino acids. CDR3 nucleotide sequence: TGTGCCAGCAGCTTAGTCTCGAGGGGGCCCTACGAGCAGTACTTC. This sequence encodes CASSLVSRGPYEQYF.

The V and J genes are TRBV11-3 and TRBJ2-1, with 9 nucleotides matching TRBD2. The CDR3 is made up of 16 amino acids. From germline, CDR1 is SGHNT and CDR2 YENEEA. With V trimmed by 0 bases and J by 8 bases, 8 bases remained unmatched. The DNA of the CDR3 is TGTGCCAGCAGCTTAGAGGGGCGGGAGGGCCAAGATGAGCAGTTCTTC. Encoded protein: CASSLEGREGQDEQFF.

The chain employs TRBV9 and TRBJ2-2, with 7 positions matching TRBD2. V lost 8 bases and J lost 4; bases outside the gene matches: 14. This CDR3 is built from 16 residues. Looked up from germline, CDR1 is SGDLS and CDR2 is YYNGEE. The CDR3 here is CASGLLANFGTGELFF. CDR3 sequence (DNA): TGTGCCAGTGGGCTACTAGCGAATTTCGGCACCGGGGAGCTGTTTTTT.

This chain links TRBV11-2 with TRBJ2-3, with D perhaps TRBD2 (6 bases). The CDR3 extends over 16 amino acids. V dropped 5 bases and J dropped 1 base, with 16 bases sitting between them. Germline CDR1 is SGHAT and CDR2 is FQNNGV. DNA of the CDR3: TGTGCCAGCAGCACAAACCCCGCGGGACGCACAGATACGCAGTATTTT. It is translated as CASSTNPAGRTDTQYF.

This clone was observed a few times. This chain links TRBV27 with TRBJ1-5; a possible D gene is TRBD1 (5 bases). CDR1 is MNHEY, CDR2 SMNVEV, per germline (reference sequence). CDR3 length equals 14 residues. V was shortened by 8 bases and J by 6 bases, with 17 bases between the two germline ends. The CDR3 reads CASYPKGAAQPQHF. DNA of the CDR3: TGTGCCAGCTATCCTAAAGGGGCGGCTCAGCCCCAGCATTTT.

The chain joins TRBV29-1 to TRBJ2-1, with TRBD1 as a possible D gene (6 bases). CDR1 is SQVTM, CDR2 ANQGSEA, per germline. Trimming shortened V by 7 bases and J by 5 bases, and 12 bases separated the two germline ends. There are 12 residues in the CDR3. The DNA of the CDR3 is TGCAGCGCTTACACAGGGAACAATGAGCAGTTCTTC. Translated: CSAYTGNNEQFF.

The chain couples TRBV7-8 to TRBJ2-3; 12 nucleotides align to TRBD2. Germline V gene sequence: CDR1 SGHVS, CDR2 FQNEAQ. The CDR3 sequence is 19 residues long. The V and J ends lost 1 base and 3 bases, in that order; junction bases with no gene match: 11. The CDR3 is CASSLGASGRAGGTDTQYF. The DNA of the CDR3 is TGTGCCAGCAGCTTAGGAGCTAGCGGGAGGGCCGGGGGAACAGATACGCAGTATTTT.

The chain couples TRBV7-2 to TRBJ2-1; 11 nucleotides align to TRBD2. Germline loops: CDR1 SGHTA, CDR2 FQGNSA. The CDR3 spans 17 residues. The V gene end was trimmed by 5 bases and the J gene end by 4 bases; junction bases not matched to a gene: 10. CDR3 protein: CASSILLLAGGYNEQFF. CDR3 bases: TGTGCCAGCAGCATACTTCTCCTAGCGGGAGGTTACAATGAGCAGTTCTTC.

CDR3 DNA sequence: TGTGCCAGCAGTTTATCGAAAAGGGAGACCGAAAAACTGTTTTTT. This encodes CASSLSKRETEKLFF. V and J are TRBV27 and TRBJ1-4; D unresolved. There are 15 residues in the CDR3. Germline V gene lookup returns CDR1 MNHEY and CDR2 SMNVEV (reference sequence). The V end was cut by 0 bases, the J end by 8 bases, with 13 bases between.

The rearrangement uses TRBV7-8 and TRBJ2-5; D gene ambiguous. CDR1 and CDR2 (germline): SGHVS, FQNEAQ. The length of the CDR3 is 11 residues. Trimming cost V 1 base and J 13 bases, with 10 bases left between them. CDR3 nucleotide sequence: TGTGCCAGCAGCTTAGACCGTTGGCCGTACTTC. Encoded protein: CASSLDRWPYF.

The chain recombines TRBV28 with TRBJ2-5; D perhaps matches TRBD2 (5 bases). V was trimmed by 3 bases and J by 3 bases, leaving 17 bases between them. The CDR3 totals 16 residues. CDR1 is MDHEN, CDR2 SYDVKM, per germline. The CDR3, as DNA: TGTGCCAGCAGTTTGCGTCTCGCTAGCAGAAAAGAGACCCAGTACTTC. Translation gives CASSLRLASRKETQYF.

This chain joins TRBV6-5 and TRBJ2-7; TRBD2 matches at 8 bases. This CDR3 region has 15 residues. Germline CDR1 MNHEY, CDR2 SVGAGI. The V and J ends lost 2 bases and 1 base, in that order; junction bases with no gene match: 4. CDR3 protein: CASSYREGESYEQYF. For the CDR3, the DNA is TGTGCCAGCAGTTACCGGGAGGGGGAGTCCTACGAGCAGTACTTC.

This rearrangement joins TRBV6-1 to TRBJ1-1, with D possibly being TRBD1 (6 bases). The ends were cut back, 4 bases at V and 4 bases at J, with 10 bases in the middle. The length of the CDR3 is 13 residues. The V gene's germline CDR1 is MNHNS and CDR2 SASEGT. Here the CDR3 DNA reads TGTGCCAGCAGTGCAGAAGGGGGCACTGAAGCTTTCTTT. This codes for CASSAEGGTEAFF.

This rearrangement joins TRBV19 to TRBJ1-1; unclear D gene. The germline CDR1 and CDR2 sequences are LNHDA and SQIVND (reference sequence). This CDR3 contains 13 residues. Trimming removed 3 bases at V and 4 bases at J, with 9 bases between. In DNA form, the CDR3 reads TGTGCCAGTAGTATGAGGGAGGGCACTGAAGCTTTCTTT. Translated, it gives CASSMREGTEAFF.

This clone showed up just once. The gene calls are TRBV5-4 and TRBJ2-1; 8 bases map to TRBD1. Germline V gene data show CDR1 as SGHNT and CDR2 as YYREEE (reference sequence). The CDR3 is made up of 18 amino acids. V was clipped by 2 bases and J by 8 bases; unmatched bases: 18. DNA for the CDR3: TGTGCCAGCAGCTTTAGCAGGGGGCGTAGGACGCCCTCCCATGAGCAGTTCTTC. Its translation: CASSFSRGRRTPSHEQFF.

The chain carries TRBV2 and TRBJ1-6; D unresolved. Germline V gene sequence: CDR1 SNHLY, CDR2 FYNNEI. V shed 0 bases and J shed 0 bases, with 12 bases lying between them. This CDR3 is built from 18 residues. DNA of the CDR3: TGTGCCAGCAGTGAAGCGTCCGGGAGGGACTCCTATAATTCACCCCTCCACTTT. This codes for CASSEASGRDSYNSPLHF.